One and the same sample provided the 24 T cell receptor beta chains below, sequenced in a study of OX40 agonist ivuxolimab in advanced cancers. Here immunoSEQ multiplex PCR was the method, and the copy in TCRdb shows in-frame clones only, minus some. The table records about 95,000 clones, under 85% of them present only once. This specimen consisted of CD4+ or CD8+ T cells sorted from blood, obtained in a trial of the OX40 agonist ivuxolimab. The receptors shown here come from an adult with an advanced solid tumor such as melanoma, head and neck, liver or kidney cancer.

The CDR3 nucleotides are TGTGCCTGGAGTTCGACAGGGGGCATCACAGATACGCAGTATTTT. Its protein product is CAWSSTGGITDTQYF. The rearrangement uses TRBV30 and TRBJ2-3; 10 bases match TRBD1. The germline V gene encodes CDR1 GTSNPN and CDR2 SVGIG (reference sequence). CDR3 size: 15 residues. Unmatched junction bases numbered 4, after V lost 2 bases and J lost 2 bases.

The count of this clone is one. The J gene is TRBJ2-3, the V gene TRBV4-1; 7 bases align to TRBD2. This CDR3 is 15 amino acids long. V shed 6 bases, J shed 0 bases, and the junction held 6 bases outside the gene matches. Germline CDR1 MGHRA, CDR2 YSYEKL. The CDR3 DNA sequence: TGCGCCAGCAGTCATCTAGCGGCTAGCACAGATACGCAGTATTTT. Encoded protein: CASSHLAASTDTQYF.

The chain recombines TRBV5-1 with TRBJ2-1; 9 positions agree with TRBD1. Germline lookup yields CDR1 SGHRS and CDR2 YFSETQ. V dropped 4 bases and J dropped 8; count of bases not matched to a gene: 4. The CDR3 is 13 residues long. CDR3 sequence (DNA): TGCGCCAGCAGCCAACAGGGGGCGCATGAGCAGTTCTTC. Protein sequence: CASSQQGAHEQFF.

This clone was detected only once. CDR3 region: CAISESTSTDTQYF. The CDR3 nucleotides are TGTGCCATCAGTGAGTCGACTAGCACAGATACGCAGTATTTT. The rearrangement links TRBV10-3 to TRBJ2-3; D gene uncertain. Trimming shortened V by 0 bases and J by 0 bases, and 4 bases separated the two germline ends. This CDR3 has 14 residues. The germline CDR1 and CDR2 sequences are ENHRY and SYGVKD.

The chain joins TRBV11-3 to TRBJ2-1, with 7 bases that match TRBD2. This CDR3 has 16 amino acids. Per germline, CDR1 SGHNT and CDR2 YENEEA. J lost 2 bases, V lost 0 bases, and 4 bases had no gene match. The CDR3 DNA sequence: TGTGCCAGCAGCTTAGAAGTCGCGGGAGCCTACAATGAGCAGTTCTTC. It encodes CASSLEVAGAYNEQFF.

The chain is built from TRBV6-5 and TRBJ1-4; possibly TRBD1 for D (5 bases). The CDR3 spans 14 residues. The V gene's germline CDR1 is MNHEY and CDR2 SVGAGI. V dropped 4 bases and J dropped 7 bases, with 13 bases sitting between them. This CDR3 is CASSFGTEGEKLFF. In DNA form, the CDR3 reads TGTGCCAGCAGTTTTGGGACGGAGGGTGAAAAACTGTTTTTT.

V gene TRBV5-4 combines with J gene TRBJ1-4, with 9 bases lining up with TRBD1. This CDR3 contains 15 residues. The germline V gene has CDR1 SGHNT and CDR2 YYREEE (reference sequence). V was pared by 3 bases and J by 4 bases, with 4 bases of the junction left unmatched. For the CDR3, the DNA is TGTGCCAGCAGCTCGAACAGGGGGCTTAATGAAAAACTGTTTTTT. Its translation is CASSSNRGLNEKLFF.

The chain employs TRBV7-9 and TRBJ2-1; 8 bases align to TRBD1. Trimming cost V 0 bases and J 5 bases; bases outside gene matches: 3. CDR3 length: 15 amino acids. Germline V gives CDR1 SEHNR, CDR2 FQNEAQ (reference sequence). CDR3 DNA: TGTGCCAGCAGCTTAGCGGCAGGGGGCCACAATGAGCAGTTCTTC. Translation gives CASSLAAGGHNEQFF.

The rearrangement uses TRBV5-1 and TRBJ2-5; D call uncertain. The DNA end favors TRBJ2-7, so the J call may be wrong. CDR1 and CDR2 from the germline V gene are SGHRS and YFSETQ. The CDR3 extends over 13 amino acids. The CDR3 DNA follows: TGCGCCAGCAGCTTGGGTGTCGGCTACGAGCAGTACTTC. Its translation is CASSLGVGYEQYF.

The chain is built from TRBV7-2 and TRBJ2-7; 12 nucleotides agree with TRBD2. V lost 5 bases and J lost 2; bases outside the gene matches: 10. CDR3 size: 17 residues. CDR1 and CDR2 from the germline V gene are SGHTA and FQGNSA. The CDR3: CASSPQGLAGITYEQYF. The CDR3 region has the DNA TGTGCCAGCAGCCCCCAAGGACTAGCGGGAATCACCTACGAGCAGTACTTC.

The chain is built from TRBV28 and TRBJ2-5; TRBD2 aligns across 9 bases. The ends lost 6 bases at V and 3 bases at J; junction bases unmatched: 8. The CDR3 has 15 amino acids. Germline CDR1 is MDHEN and CDR2 is SYDVKM. CDR3 residues: CASSPSGKWEETQYF. The CDR3 coding sequence is TGTGCCAGCAGCCCTAGCGGGAAATGGGAAGAGACCCAGTACTTC. The whole variable domain, remainder taken from reference TRBV28 and TRBJ2-5, is DVKVTQSSRYLVKRTGEKVFLECVQDMDHENMFWYRQDPGLGLRLIYFSYDVKMKEKGDIPEGYSVSREKKERFSLILESASTNQTSMYLCASSPSGKWEETQYFGPGTRLLVL.

This clone is labeled medium-sized. This rearrangement joins TRBV27 to TRBJ2-7; tentative D call: TRBD1 (6 bases). The germline V gene encodes CDR1 MNHEY and CDR2 SMNVEV (reference sequence). The CDR3 is 17 amino acids. The V end lost 4 bases, the J end lost 4 bases, and 23 bases lay between the germline ends. CDR3 DNA: TGTGCCAGCAGTTCTCGCCGGACCCGACAGGCAACATACGAGCAGTACTTC. Its protein product is CASSSRRTRQATYEQYF.

This sequence joins TRBV10-1 and TRBJ1-3; no clear D gene. Trimming took off 5 bases at V and 1 base at J, with 6 bases between the two ends. CDR1 WNHNN and CDR2 SYGVQD come from the germline V gene (reference sequence). This CDR3 has 13 residues. The chain's CDR3 is CASSQASGNTIYF. CDR3 coding DNA: TGCGCCAGCAGTCAGGCATCTGGAAACACCATATATTTT.

The chain couples TRBV6-1 to TRBJ2-3; 7 bases line up with TRBD2. The length of the CDR3 is 17 residues. V dropped 3 bases and J dropped 1; count of bases not matched to a gene: 10. Per the germline V gene, CDR1 is MNHNS and CDR2 is SASEGT. CDR3 in DNA: TGTGCCAGCAGTGAGTGGGGGAGGGCCGCGGGCACAGATACGCAGTATTTT. Translated, it gives CASSEWGRAAGTDTQYF.

V gene TRBV30 combines with J gene TRBJ2-2, with D tentatively TRBD1 (6 bases). The CDR3 is made up of 15 amino acids. The V and J ends lost 3 bases and 1 base respectively, with 12 bases between them. CDR1 is GTSNPN, CDR2 SVGIG, per germline (reference sequence). As DNA, the CDR3 is TGTGCCTGGAGAGATGGGACACTGAACACCGGGGAGCTGTTTTTT. This encodes CAWRDGTLNTGELFF.

The J gene is TRBJ1-1, the V gene TRBV9; D not resolved. The CDR3 is made up of 15 amino acids. CDR1 SGDLS and CDR2 YYNGEE come from the germline V gene. V was clipped by 0 bases and J by 4 bases, with 13 bases between them. This CDR3 reads CASSVGHRDRTEAFF. DNA for the CDR3: TGTGCCAGCAGCGTAGGACATAGGGATCGCACTGAAGCTTTCTTT.

This clone was counted only a few times. This rearrangement joins TRBV19 to TRBJ1-2; D uncertain. There are 14 residues in the CDR3. V lost 2 bases and J lost 4, with 11 bases in between. Germline V gene sequence: CDR1 LNHDA, CDR2 SQIVND (reference sequence). For the CDR3, the DNA is TGTGCCAGTAGTATACGGTCTCGCGTCTATGGCTACACCTTC. Its protein product is CASSIRSRVYGYTF.

V is TRBV19 and J is TRBJ2-5, with 11 bases lining up with TRBD2. J was trimmed by 7 bases and V by 1 base; bases with no gene match: 5. The CDR3 is made up of 15 amino acids. The germline gives CDR1 LNHDA, CDR2 SQIVND (reference sequence). CDR3 in DNA: TGTGCCAGTAGTATAGGCCCCGGGACTAGCGGGACCCAGTACTTC. This translates into CASSIGPGTSGTQYF.

This chain connects TRBV28 to TRBJ1-2, with TRBD1 matching 7 bases. Per germline, CDR1 MDHEN and CDR2 SYDVKM. Trimming at V came to 2 bases and at J to 6 bases, leaving 6 bases not matched to a gene. The CDR3 consists of 14 residues. The CDR3 nucleotides are TGTGCCAGCAGTTTACAGGGGGTCTTTGATGGCTACACCTTC. Protein sequence: CASSLQGVFDGYTF.

The V gene is TRBV9, the J gene TRBJ2-2, with unresolved D. Trimming removed 0 bases at V and 4 bases at J, with 7 bases between. The CDR3 contains 14 residues. Germline loops: CDR1 SGDLS, CDR2 YYNGEE. Here the CDR3 reads CASSVGTGTGELFF. Written as DNA, the CDR3 is TGTGCCAGCAGCGTAGGAACGGGCACCGGGGAGCTGTTTTTT.

The chain has TRBV7-8 and TRBJ1-1; D ambiguous. The CDR3 spans 13 residues. V was clipped by 0 bases and J by 4 bases, with 6 bases between them. CDR1 is SGHVS and CDR2 is FQNEAQ in the germline V gene. CDR3 sequence (DNA): TGTGCCAGCAGCTTAGCTAGTATCACTGAAGCTTTCTTT. Its protein product is CASSLASITEAFF.

The genes are TRBV28 and TRBJ2-5; D tentatively reads TRBD1 or TRBD2 (5 bases each). The germline V gene has CDR1 MDHEN and CDR2 SYDVKM. Trimming shortened V by 3 bases and J by 7 bases, and 15 bases separated the two germline ends. This CDR3 is built from 14 residues. The chain's CDR3 is CASSLIGTDRTQYF. CDR3 nucleotide sequence: TGTGCCAGCAGTTTGATCGGGACGGATAGGACCCAGTACTTC.

This clone was observed once. V gene TRBV10-3 combines with J gene TRBJ1-5, with D perhaps matching TRBD1 (5 bases). Germline assignment: CDR1 ENHRY and CDR2 SYGVKD. This CDR3 has 13 amino acids. V was pared by 11 bases and J by 7 bases, with 18 bases between. CDR3 protein: CASADGAKQPQHF. In DNA, the CDR3 is TGTGCCTCCGCGGATGGGGCTAAGCAGCCCCAGCATTTT.

The chain combines TRBV27 with TRBJ2-3; 8 bases align to TRBD1. The V gene end was trimmed by 6 bases and the J gene end by 3 bases; junction bases not matched to a gene: 2. This CDR3 region has 13 residues. Per the germline V gene, CDR1 is MNHEY and CDR2 is SMNVEV (reference sequence). The CDR3 DNA sequence: TGTGCCAGCAGGACAGGGGTGACAGATACGCAGTATTTT. Encoded protein: CASRTGVTDTQYF.